This T cell receptor (beta chain) is drawn from a study of cytomegalovirus exposure and HLA in healthy donors. Study results and caveats: Some TCR beta chains (164 of them) were listed as cytomegalovirus-associated. Later on, analysis showed that most CMV-associated TCR beta chains appeared to be HLA-restricted.

Notes on this clone: Its antigen is currently unknown.

Regarding donors, all were healthy bone marrow donors. Trimming cost V 1 base and J 4 bases, with 10 bases left between them. This CDR3 region has 14 residues. Germline V gene data show CDR1 as LNHDA and CDR2 as SQIVND (reference sequence). PCR used 60 Vbeta primers and 13 Jbeta primers. Measured with immunoSEQ multiplex PCR; TCRdb has only the in-frame clones, and not every one. The sample comprises under 35,000 clones, about 66% of which are singletons, and roughly 45% rests with the top ten. This sequence was found in a male donor in good health and CMV-seropositive. The material sequenced was PBMCs. The chain joins TRBV19 to TRBJ1-2, with a possible D match to TRBD1 (6 bases). This chain's CDR3 is CASSIGRGGYGYTF. CDR3 coding DNA: TGTGCCAGTAGTATAGGAAGGGGGGGCTATGGCTACACCTTC.